A single sample is the source of the 30 T cell receptor beta chains below, sequenced in a study of cytomegalovirus exposure and HLA in healthy donors. The study ran its PCR with 60 Vbeta and 13 Jbeta primers. Sequenced by immunoSEQ multiplex PCR; TCRdb stores in-frame clones only, minus some. Of 90,000 to 120,000 clones detected, approximately 79% appear once; the ten largest clones hold approximately 2.4%. The sequenced sample was PBMCs. Receptors were obtained from a young man in good health and CMV-seronegative.

The V call is TRBV29-1, the J call TRBJ1-2; 9 bases map to TRBD1. There are 13 residues in the CDR3. The trim removed 5 bases at V and 4 bases at J, leaving 5 bases unmatched. From germline, CDR1 is SQVTM and CDR2 ANQGSEA. The chain's CDR3 is CSVTGGWSYGYTF. CDR3 nucleotides: TGCAGCGTTACAGGGGGCTGGAGCTATGGCTACACCTTC.

The chain employs TRBV7-9 and TRBJ1-1; 7 bases match TRBD1. J was trimmed by 0 bases and V by 3 bases; bases with no gene match: 1. Germline CDR1 is SEHNR and CDR2 is FQNEAQ (reference sequence). The CDR3 is 14 amino acids. This CDR3 reads CASSFGTVNTEAFF. The CDR3 nucleotides read TGTGCCAGCAGCTTCGGGACAGTGAACACTGAAGCTTTCTTT.

J is TRBJ1-1 and V is TRBV10-2, with TRBD1 matching 8 bases. Per the germline V gene, CDR1 is WSHSY and CDR2 is SAAADI. The CDR3 is 15 residues long. Trimming took 3 bases from V and 4 from J; bases not matched to a gene: 7. The CDR3 nucleotides read TGCGCCAGCAGTGATCTTCAGGGGGCGCGCACTGAAGCTTTCTTT. Protein: CASSDLQGARTEAFF.

This clone was picked up a small number of times. This sequence joins TRBV4-3 and TRBJ1-2; D is unclear. The CDR3 length is 15 residues. CDR1 LGHNA and CDR2 YSLEER come from the germline V gene. The V gene lost 0 bases and the J gene lost 4 bases, with 12 bases spanning the gap. The CDR3 loop is CASSQEARIGYGYTF. The CDR3, as DNA: TGCGCCAGCAGCCAAGAGGCGAGGATAGGCTATGGCTACACCTTC.

The genes are TRBV7-9 and TRBJ1-2, with TRBD1 matching over 8 bases. Per the germline V gene, CDR1 is SEHNR and CDR2 is FQNEAQ (reference sequence). The CDR3 totals 14 residues. The V and J ends lost 5 bases and 8 bases, in that order; junction bases with no gene match: 10. CDR3: CASSQTGERGGYTF. DNA of the CDR3: TGTGCCAGCAGCCAGACAGGGGAGCGAGGAGGCTACACCTTC.

The gene calls are TRBV29-1 and TRBJ1-1; tentative D call: TRBD1 (5 bases). The CDR3 consists of 18 residues. The germline gives CDR1 SQVTM, CDR2 ANQGSEA. V was trimmed by 0 bases and J by 4 bases, leaving 24 bases between them. The CDR3 DNA sequence: TGCAGCGTTGAAGACCCATCGGACGGGACTCGGGTCGGCACTGAAGCTTTCTTT. Its protein is CSVEDPSDGTRVGTEAFF. Full variable domain (remainder filled in from reference TRBV29-1 and TRBJ1-1): SAVISQKPSRDICQRGTSLTIQCQVDSQVTMMFWYRQQPGQSLTLIATANQGSEATYESGFVIDKFPISRPNLTFSTLTVSNMSPEDSSIYLCSVEDPSDGTRVGTEAFFGQGTRLTVV.

The chain links TRBV7-6 to TRBJ2-7, with TRBD1 as a possible D gene (6 bases). The germline gives CDR1 SGHVS, CDR2 FNYEAQ. The CDR3 has 14 residues. The V end was cut by 5 bases, the J end by 7 bases, with 18 bases between. As DNA, the CDR3 is TGTGCCAGCAGCCCCGGGACAACTGCTTGGGAGCAGTACTTC. This gives the protein CASSPGTTAWEQYF.

V usage is TRBV29-1 and J usage is TRBJ1-5; 7 positions match TRBD1. Trimming at V came to 7 bases and at J to 4 bases, leaving 7 bases not matched to a gene. CDR3 length equals 13 residues. Per the germline V gene, CDR1 is SQVTM and CDR2 is ANQGSEA. As DNA, the CDR3 is TGCAGCGCTAGGGGGCAACCGAATCAGCCCCAGCATTTT. Encoded protein: CSARGQPNQPQHF.

The chain links TRBV10-3 to TRBJ2-1; the D gene is possibly TRBD2 (7 bases). Germline V gives CDR1 ENHRY, CDR2 SYGVKD. V lost 6 bases and J lost 4, with 16 bases in between. The CDR3 has 15 amino acids. The CDR3, as DNA: TGTGCCATCAGCGAGGGGGGGAGGGCGTACAATGAGCAGTTCTTC. It yields the protein CAISEGGRAYNEQFF.

V gene TRBV7-8 combines with J gene TRBJ2-7; D perhaps matches TRBD2 (6 bases). V lost 5 bases and J lost 6, with 14 bases in between. The CDR3 has 13 amino acids. Germline-derived CDR1 and CDR2 are SGHVS and FQNEAQ. CDR3 in amino acids: CASSARDASEQYF. In DNA form, the CDR3 reads TGTGCCAGCAGCGCGCGGGACGCCAGCGAGCAGTACTTC.

J is TRBJ2-5 and V is TRBV18; 8 bases map to TRBD1. J was trimmed by 5 bases and V by 2 bases; bases with no gene match: 10. In germline, CDR1 is KGHSH, CDR2 LQKENI. This CDR3 has 16 residues. In DNA form, the CDR3 reads TGTGCCAGCTCACCAAATGCACAGGGGGTACGGGAGACCCAGTACTTC. Translating it yields CASSPNAQGVRETQYF.

The CDR3 loop reads CASSVSGTGGFVSSYEQYF. The CDR3 DNA sequence: TGTGCCAGCAGCGTTTCCGGGACAGGGGGCTTTGTGAGCTCCTACGAGCAGTACTTC. The chain recombines TRBV5-8 with TRBJ2-7; 12 positions match TRBD1. V dropped 4 bases and J dropped 0; count of bases not matched to a gene: 14. The CDR3 is 19 amino acids. Germline CDR1 and CDR2: SGHTS and YDEGEE.

The rearrangement links TRBV4-1 to TRBJ1-1; 8 nucleotides agree with TRBD1. The junction had 3 bases not matched to a gene; V was cut back by 3 bases and J by 3 bases. This CDR3 contains 14 residues. CDR1 is MGHRA, CDR2 YSYEKL, per germline. The CDR3 region is CASSHTGGDTEAFF. The CDR3 nucleotides read TGCGCCAGCAGCCACACAGGGGGAGACACTGAAGCTTTCTTT.

The genes are TRBV7-9 and TRBJ2-7; D is perhaps TRBD2 (6 bases). CDR1 SEHNR and CDR2 FQNEAQ come from the germline V gene (reference sequence). CDR3 length equals 12 residues. Trimming pared 6 bases from V and 7 bases from J, leaving 13 bases between. The CDR3 reads CASSLVAGEQYF. The DNA for the CDR3 is TGTGCCAGCAGTCTAGTGGCGGGGGAGCAGTACTTC.

V gene TRBV14 combines with J gene TRBJ2-7; D gene unclear. Trimming took 1 base from V and 4 from J, leaving 14 bases between them. The CDR3 runs 15 residues. CDR1 is SGHDN and CDR2 is FVKESK in the germline V gene. DNA for the CDR3: TGTGCCAGCAGCCAAGTAAGCGTCGGTTTTTACGAGCAGTACTTC. Translation gives CASSQVSVGFYEQYF.

The chain uses TRBV5-1 and TRBJ2-7; possible D gene TRBD2, 7 bases. Trimming left V 4 bases short and J 11 bases short, with 31 bases between. This CDR3 comprises 17 residues. Germline lookup yields CDR1 SGHRS and CDR2 YFSETQ. CDR3: CASSAGGLGQGSSVEYF. The CDR3 region has the DNA TGCGCCAGCAGCGCCGGGGGGTTAGGGCAGGGGTCCTCAGTGGAGTACTTC.

The genes are TRBV7-3 and TRBJ2-2; D possibly corresponds to TRBD2 (6 bases). The CDR3 covers 15 residues. V lost 5 bases to trimming and J lost 8 bases, with 18 bases between them. Per germline, CDR1 SGHTA and CDR2 FQGTGA. DNA for the CDR3: TGTGCCAGCAGCGCGACTAGTTCACATAATGGGGAGCTGTTTTTT. Protein product: CASSATSSHNGELFF.

This clone appeared a few times. The chain couples TRBV19 to TRBJ1-1; TRBD1 might be the D (5 bases). Trimming removed 6 bases from V and 0 bases from J, with 14 bases in between. This CDR3 is built from 15 residues. Germline CDR1 and CDR2: LNHDA and SQIVND (reference sequence). CDR3: CASSQQSTVNTEAFF. CDR3 in DNA: TGTGCCAGTAGCCAACAGTCGACAGTGAACACTGAAGCTTTCTTT.

The table lists this clone with a count of one. The CDR3 DNA follows: TGCGCCAGCAGCCTACCGGACACCGGGGGTGAGCAGTTCTTC. This encodes CASSLPDTGGEQFF. The J gene is TRBJ2-1, the V gene TRBV5-1, with D tentatively TRBD2 (6 bases). The CDR3 extends over 14 amino acids. Germline V gene data show CDR1 as SGHRS and CDR2 as YFSETQ. V gave up 4 bases and J gave up 9 bases, with 17 bases separating them.

Of note for this clone: A read error may account for a junction end that differs from germline. The rearrangement links TRBV19 to TRBJ1-2; TRBD1 aligns across 7 bases. The CDR3 has 14 amino acids. CDR1 is LNHDA and CDR2 is SQIVND in the germline V gene (reference sequence). Here the CDR3 reads CASSNGPGGSGYPF. The CDR3 nucleotides are TGTGCCAGTTCAAACGGCCCAGGGGGATCTGGCTACCCCTTC. The entire variable domain, with the rest obtained from reference TRBV19 and TRBJ1-2, is as follows: DGGITQSPKYLFRKEGQNVTLSCEQNLNHDAMYWYRQDPGQGLRLIYYSQIVNDFQKGDIAEGYSVSREKKESFPLTVTSAQKNPTAFYLCASSNGPGGSGYPFGSGTRLTVV.

The chain is built from TRBV29-1 and TRBJ2-7; TRBD2 aligns across 14 bases. The CDR3 loop spans 16 amino acids. Germline CDR1 is SQVTM and CDR2 is ANQGSEA. V trimming: 6 bases; J trimming: 5 bases; junction bases outside the gene matches: 12. CDR3 region: CSVRATSGGGRNEQYF. The CDR3 coding sequence is TGCAGCGTCAGGGCGACTAGCGGGGGGGGTCGTAACGAGCAGTACTTC.

Only one count was recorded for this clone. V and J are TRBV7-3 and TRBJ2-3; TRBD2 matches at 9 bases. Trimming at V came to 2 bases and at J to 6 bases, leaving 6 bases not matched to a gene. The germline CDR1 and CDR2 sequences are SGHTA and FQGTGA. CDR3 length: 15 residues. CDR3 DNA: TGTGCCAGCAGCTTACTAGCGGGGACGACGGATACGCAGTATTTT. As protein: CASSLLAGTTDTQYF.

This clone was recorded once. The chain combines TRBV5-1 with TRBJ2-2; the D gene is possibly TRBD1 (6 bases). Looked up from germline, CDR1 is SGHRS and CDR2 is YFSETQ. This CDR3 region has 13 residues. Trimming shortened V by 2 bases and J by 5 bases, and 7 bases separated the two germline ends. CDR3 in DNA: TGCGCCAGCAGCTTCAGGGGTACCGGGGAGCTGTTTTTT. As protein: CASSFRGTGELFF.

The chain recombines TRBV7-3 with TRBJ2-3, with a weak D call TRBD2 (6 bases). Trimming stripped 5 bases from V and 2 bases from J, with 14 bases between. There are 15 residues in the CDR3. CDR1 is SGHTA and CDR2 is FQGTGA in the germline V gene. In nucleotides, the CDR3 is TGTGCCAGCAGCCTAAGGGGACTCAACACAGATACGCAGTATTTT. Translated, it gives CASSLRGLNTDTQYF.

This clone was detected a few times. The J gene is TRBJ1-5, the V gene TRBV28, with D maybe TRBD1 (6 bases). The V gene's germline CDR1 is MDHEN and CDR2 SYDVKM. This CDR3 spans 14 amino acids. V was pared by 5 bases and J by 4 bases, with 12 bases between. For the CDR3, the DNA is TGTGCCAGCAGTCCTCAGGGGAAGAATCAGCCCCAGCATTTT. Translated, it gives CASSPQGKNQPQHF.

This clone was seen just once. J is TRBJ1-5 and V is TRBV5-1, with D perhaps TRBD1 (6 bases). Germline CDR1 SGHRS, CDR2 YFSETQ. The CDR3 contains 15 residues. The V end lost 4 bases, the J end lost 5 bases, and 16 bases lay between the germline ends. CDR3 loop: CASSLATGKDQPQHF. As DNA, the CDR3 is TGCGCCAGCAGCCTAGCTACAGGGAAGGATCAGCCCCAGCATTTT.

This clone was detected only a few times. The rearrangement joins TRBV5-6 to TRBJ1-5; D call uncertain. Germline V gene data show CDR1 as SGHDT and CDR2 as YYEEEE. Trimming removed 4 bases at V and 2 bases at J, with 4 bases between. The CDR3 length is 12 residues. CDR3 sequence reads: CASSQGNQPQHF. The CDR3 nucleotides read TGTGCCAGCAGCCAGGGCAATCAGCCCCAGCATTTT.

This rearrangement joins TRBV15 to TRBJ2-7; tentative D call: TRBD2 (6 bases). Trimming left V 5 bases short and J 1 base short, with 15 bases between. The CDR3 runs 15 residues. Looked up from germline, CDR1 is LNHNV and CDR2 is YYDKDF (reference sequence). In DNA form, the CDR3 reads TGTGCCACCAGCCCACCCGGGGGACCTTCCTACGAGCAGTACTTC. Translated: CATSPPGGPSYEQYF.

Only one count was recorded for this clone. CDR3 in amino acids: CASSASTRSYGYTF. As DNA, the CDR3 is TGTGCCAGCAGTGCCTCTACGCGGTCCTATGGCTACACCTTC. The rearrangement links TRBV6-1 to TRBJ1-2, with D uncertain. The CDR3 has 14 residues. V was clipped by 4 bases and J by 4 bases, with 13 bases between them. The germline V gene encodes CDR1 MNHNS and CDR2 SASEGT.

This chain connects TRBV6-1 to TRBJ1-5; D call uncertain. CDR3 length equals 19 residues. Trimming removed 5 bases from V and 0 bases from J, with 23 bases in between. The germline V gene has CDR1 MNHNS and CDR2 SASEGT. The chain's CDR3 is CASSQDLPGRRYSNQPQHF. Written as DNA, the CDR3 is TGTGCCAGCAGTCAAGATCTACCCGGGAGAAGATATAGCAATCAGCCCCAGCATTTT.